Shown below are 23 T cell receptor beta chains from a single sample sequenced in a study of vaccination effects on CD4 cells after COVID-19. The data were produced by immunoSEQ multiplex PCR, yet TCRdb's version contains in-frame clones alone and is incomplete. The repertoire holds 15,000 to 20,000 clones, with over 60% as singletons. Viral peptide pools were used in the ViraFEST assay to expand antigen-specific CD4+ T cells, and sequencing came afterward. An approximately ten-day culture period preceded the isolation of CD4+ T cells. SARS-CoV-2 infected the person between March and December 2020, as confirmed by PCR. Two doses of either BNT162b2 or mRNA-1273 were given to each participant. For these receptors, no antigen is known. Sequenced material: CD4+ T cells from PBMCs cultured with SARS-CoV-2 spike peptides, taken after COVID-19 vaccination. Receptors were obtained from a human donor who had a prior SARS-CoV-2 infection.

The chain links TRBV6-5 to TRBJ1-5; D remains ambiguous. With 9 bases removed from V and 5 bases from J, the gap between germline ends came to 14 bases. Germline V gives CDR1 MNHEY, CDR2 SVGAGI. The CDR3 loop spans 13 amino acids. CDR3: CARSAGPDQPQHF. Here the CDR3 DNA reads TGTGCCAGGTCCGCGGGCCCGGATCAGCCCCAGCATTTT.

The CDR3 is CASSSNRDRAYSETQYF. For the CDR3, the DNA is TGTGCCAGCAGCTCAAACCGGGACAGGGCTTATAGTGAGACCCAGTACTTC. The rearrangement links TRBV7-9 to TRBJ2-5; TRBD1 matches 9 bases. The CDR3 loop spans 17 amino acids. V was pared by 4 bases and J by 5 bases, with 14 bases of the junction left unmatched. Germline-derived CDR1 and CDR2 are SEHNR and FQNEAQ (reference sequence). Together with reference TRBV7-9 and TRBJ2-5, the CDR3 gives the full variable domain: DTGVSQNPRHKITKRGQNVTFRCDPISEHNRLYWYRQTLGQGPEFLTYFQNEAQLEKSRLLSDRFSAERPKGSFSTLEIQRTEQGDSAMYLCASSSNRDRAYSETQYFGPGTRLLVL.

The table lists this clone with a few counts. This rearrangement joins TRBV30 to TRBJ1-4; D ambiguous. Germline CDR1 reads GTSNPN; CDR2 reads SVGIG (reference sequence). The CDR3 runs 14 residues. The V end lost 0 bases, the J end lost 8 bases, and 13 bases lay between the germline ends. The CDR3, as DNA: TGTGCCTGGAGTGTATTTTCGGGTTACGAAAAACTGTTTTTT. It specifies CAWSVFSGYEKLFF.

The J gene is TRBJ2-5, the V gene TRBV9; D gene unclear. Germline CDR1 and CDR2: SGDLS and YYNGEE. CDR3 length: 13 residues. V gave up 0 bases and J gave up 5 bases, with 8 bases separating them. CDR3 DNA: TGTGCCAGCAGCGTAGGTTGGTTCGAGACCCAGTACTTC. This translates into CASSVGWFETQYF. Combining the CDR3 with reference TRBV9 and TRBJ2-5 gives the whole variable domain DSGVTQTPKHLITATGQRVTLRCSPRSGDLSVYWYQQSLDQGLQFLIQYYNGEERAKGNILERFSAQQFPDLHSELNLSSLELGDSALYFCASSVGWFETQYFGPGTRLLVL.

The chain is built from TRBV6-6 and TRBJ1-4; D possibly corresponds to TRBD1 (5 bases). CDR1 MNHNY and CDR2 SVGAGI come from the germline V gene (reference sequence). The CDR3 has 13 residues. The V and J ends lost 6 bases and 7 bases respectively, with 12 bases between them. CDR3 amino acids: CASRLTVGEKLFF. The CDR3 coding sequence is TGTGCCAGCAGATTGACAGTTGGTGAAAAACTGTTTTTT.

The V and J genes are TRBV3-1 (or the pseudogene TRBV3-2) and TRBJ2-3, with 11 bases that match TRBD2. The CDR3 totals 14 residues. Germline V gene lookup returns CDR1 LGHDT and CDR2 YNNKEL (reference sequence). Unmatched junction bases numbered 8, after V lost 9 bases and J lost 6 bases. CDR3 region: CASDSGRAWDTQYF. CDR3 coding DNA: TGTGCCAGTGATAGCGGGAGGGCCTGGGATACGCAGTATTTT.

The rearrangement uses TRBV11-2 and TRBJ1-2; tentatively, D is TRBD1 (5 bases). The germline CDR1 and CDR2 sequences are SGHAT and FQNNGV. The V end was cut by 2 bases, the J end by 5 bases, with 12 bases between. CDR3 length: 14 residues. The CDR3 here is CASSLQGLGYGYTF. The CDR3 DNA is TGTGCCAGCAGCTTACAGGGTCTTGGGTATGGCTACACCTTC.

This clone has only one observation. The CDR3 loop reads CAISEWDNEQFF. The CDR3 DNA is TGTGCCATCAGTGAGTGGGACAATGAGCAGTTCTTC. This chain connects TRBV10-3 to TRBJ2-1; D call uncertain. The CDR3 contains 12 residues. Per the germline V gene, CDR1 is ENHRY and CDR2 is SYGVKD. Trimming took off 1 base at V and 5 bases at J, with 3 bases between the two ends.

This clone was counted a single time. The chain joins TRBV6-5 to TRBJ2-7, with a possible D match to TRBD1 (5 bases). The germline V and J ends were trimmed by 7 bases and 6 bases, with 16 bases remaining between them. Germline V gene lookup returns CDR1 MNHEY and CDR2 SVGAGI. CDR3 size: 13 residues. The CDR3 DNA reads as TGTGCCAGCAAAGGGGTCTCCGTAGGCGAGCAGTACTTC. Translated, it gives CASKGVSVGEQYF.

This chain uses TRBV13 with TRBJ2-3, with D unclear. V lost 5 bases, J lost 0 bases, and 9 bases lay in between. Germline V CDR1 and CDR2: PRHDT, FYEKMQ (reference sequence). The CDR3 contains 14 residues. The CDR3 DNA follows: TGTGCCAGCAGCACCTCCAGAAGCACAGATACGCAGTATTTT. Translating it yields CASSTSRSTDTQYF.

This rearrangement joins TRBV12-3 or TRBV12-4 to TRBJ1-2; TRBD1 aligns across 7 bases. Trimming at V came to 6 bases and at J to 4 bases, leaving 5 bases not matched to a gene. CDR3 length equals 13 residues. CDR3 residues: CASRRQGSYGYTF. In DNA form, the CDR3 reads TGTGCCAGCAGGAGACAGGGAAGCTATGGCTACACCTTC.

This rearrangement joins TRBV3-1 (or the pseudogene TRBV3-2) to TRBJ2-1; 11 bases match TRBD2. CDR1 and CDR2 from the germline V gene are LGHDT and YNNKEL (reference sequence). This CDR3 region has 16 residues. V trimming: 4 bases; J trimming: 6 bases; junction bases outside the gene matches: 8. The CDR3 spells CASSRRGTSGSNEQFF. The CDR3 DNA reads TGTGCCAGCAGCCGACGCGGGACTAGCGGAAGCAATGAGCAGTTCTTC.

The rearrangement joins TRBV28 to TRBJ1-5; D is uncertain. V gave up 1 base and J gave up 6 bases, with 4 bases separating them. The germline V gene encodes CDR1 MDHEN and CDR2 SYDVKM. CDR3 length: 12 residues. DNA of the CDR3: TGTGCCAGCAGTTTATATCGTCAGCCCCAGCATTTT. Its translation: CASSLYRQPQHF.

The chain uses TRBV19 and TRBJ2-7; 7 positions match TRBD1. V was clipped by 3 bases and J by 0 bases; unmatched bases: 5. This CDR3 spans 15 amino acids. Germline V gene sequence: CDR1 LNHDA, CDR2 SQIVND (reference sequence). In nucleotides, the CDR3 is TGTGCCAGTAGTATTAGCAGGGGGAGCTCCTACGAGCAGTACTTC. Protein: CASSISRGSSYEQYF.

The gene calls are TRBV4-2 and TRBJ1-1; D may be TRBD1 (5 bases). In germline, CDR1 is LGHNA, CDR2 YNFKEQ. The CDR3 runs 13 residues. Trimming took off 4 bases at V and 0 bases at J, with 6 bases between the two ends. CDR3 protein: CASSRQMNTEAFF. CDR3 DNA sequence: TGTGCCAGCAGCCGACAGATGAACACTGAAGCTTTCTTT.

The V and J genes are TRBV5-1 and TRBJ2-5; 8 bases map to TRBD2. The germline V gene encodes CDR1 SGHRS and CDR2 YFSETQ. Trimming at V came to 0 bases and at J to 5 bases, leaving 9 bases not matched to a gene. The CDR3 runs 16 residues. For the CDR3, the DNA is TGCGCCAGCAGCTTGGTATTGGCGGGAGGTTGGGAGACCCAGTACTTC. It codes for CASSLVLAGGWETQYF.

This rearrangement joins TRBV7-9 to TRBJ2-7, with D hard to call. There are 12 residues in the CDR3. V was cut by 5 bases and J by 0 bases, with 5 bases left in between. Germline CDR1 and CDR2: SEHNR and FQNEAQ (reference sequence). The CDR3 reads CASSRGSYEQYF. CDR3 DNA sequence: TGTGCCAGCAGCCGCGGCTCCTACGAGCAGTACTTC.

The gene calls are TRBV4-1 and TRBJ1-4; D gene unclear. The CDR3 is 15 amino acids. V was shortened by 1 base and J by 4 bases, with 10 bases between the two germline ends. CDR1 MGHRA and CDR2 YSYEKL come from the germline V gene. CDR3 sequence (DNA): TGCGCCAGCAGCCAAGCTCAAGGGTATAATGAAAAACTGTTTTTT. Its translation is CASSQAQGYNEKLFF.

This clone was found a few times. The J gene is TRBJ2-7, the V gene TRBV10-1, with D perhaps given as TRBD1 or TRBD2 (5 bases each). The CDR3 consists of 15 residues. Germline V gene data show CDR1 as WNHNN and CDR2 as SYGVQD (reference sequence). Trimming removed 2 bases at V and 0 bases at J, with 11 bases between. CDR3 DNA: TGCGCCAGCAGTGAGGGGACCCCTTACTCCTACGAGCAGTACTTC. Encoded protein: CASSEGTPYSYEQYF.

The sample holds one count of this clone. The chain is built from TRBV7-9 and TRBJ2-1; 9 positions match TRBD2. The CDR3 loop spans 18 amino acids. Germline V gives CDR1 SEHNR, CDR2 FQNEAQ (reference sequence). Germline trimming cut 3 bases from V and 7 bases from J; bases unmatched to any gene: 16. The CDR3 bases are TGTGCCAGCAGCTTCAAATCCCTGGTCGGCGGGGGGGGGAATGAGCAGTTCTTC. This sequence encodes CASSFKSLVGGGGNEQFF.

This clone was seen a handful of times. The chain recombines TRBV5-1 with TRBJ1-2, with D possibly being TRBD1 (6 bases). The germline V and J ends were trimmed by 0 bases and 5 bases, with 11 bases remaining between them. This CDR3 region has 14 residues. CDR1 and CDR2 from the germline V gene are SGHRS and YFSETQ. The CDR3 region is CASSLVSGEYGYTF. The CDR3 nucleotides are TGCGCCAGCAGCTTGGTGTCAGGGGAGTATGGCTACACCTTC.

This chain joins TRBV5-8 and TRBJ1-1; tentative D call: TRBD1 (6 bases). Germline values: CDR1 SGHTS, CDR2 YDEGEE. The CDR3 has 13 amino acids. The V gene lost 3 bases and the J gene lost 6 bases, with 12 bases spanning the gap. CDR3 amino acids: CASSSAWTAEAFF. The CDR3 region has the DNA TGTGCCAGCAGCTCCGCCTGGACAGCTGAAGCTTTCTTT.

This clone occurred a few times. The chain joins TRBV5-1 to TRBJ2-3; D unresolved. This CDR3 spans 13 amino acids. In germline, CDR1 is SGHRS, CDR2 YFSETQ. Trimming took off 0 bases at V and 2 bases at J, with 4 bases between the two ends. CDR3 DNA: TGCGCCAGCAGCTTGGTTCCCACAGATACGCAGTATTTT. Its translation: CASSLVPTDTQYF.